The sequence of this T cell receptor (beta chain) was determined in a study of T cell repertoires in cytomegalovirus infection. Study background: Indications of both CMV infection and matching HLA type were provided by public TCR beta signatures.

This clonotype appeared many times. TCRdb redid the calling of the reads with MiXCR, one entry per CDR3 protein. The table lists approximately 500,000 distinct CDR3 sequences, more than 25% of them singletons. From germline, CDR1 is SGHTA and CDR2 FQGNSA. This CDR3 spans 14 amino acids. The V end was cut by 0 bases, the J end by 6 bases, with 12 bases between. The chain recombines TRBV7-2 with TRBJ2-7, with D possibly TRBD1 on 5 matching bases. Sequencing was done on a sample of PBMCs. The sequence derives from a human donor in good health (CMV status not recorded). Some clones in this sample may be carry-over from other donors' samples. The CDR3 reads CASSLASGSGEQYV. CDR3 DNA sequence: TGTGCCAGCAGCTTAGCGTCAGGGTCAGGCGAGCAGTACGTC.